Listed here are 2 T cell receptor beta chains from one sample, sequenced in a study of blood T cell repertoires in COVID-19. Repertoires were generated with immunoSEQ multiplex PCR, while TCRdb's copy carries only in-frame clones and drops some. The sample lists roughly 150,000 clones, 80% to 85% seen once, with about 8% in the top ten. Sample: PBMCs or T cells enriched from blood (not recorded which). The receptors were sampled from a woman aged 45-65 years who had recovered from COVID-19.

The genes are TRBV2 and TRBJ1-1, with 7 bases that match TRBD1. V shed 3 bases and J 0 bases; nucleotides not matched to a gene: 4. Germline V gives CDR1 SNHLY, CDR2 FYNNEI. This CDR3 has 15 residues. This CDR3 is CASSENRGLNTEAFF. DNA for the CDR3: TGTGCCAGCAGTGAGAATAGGGGGCTGAACACTGAAGCTTTCTTT.

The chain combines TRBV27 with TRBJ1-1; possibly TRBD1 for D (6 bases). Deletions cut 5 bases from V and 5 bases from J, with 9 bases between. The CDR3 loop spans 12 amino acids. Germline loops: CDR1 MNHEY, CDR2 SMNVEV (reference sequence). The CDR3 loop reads CASSPRGTEAFF. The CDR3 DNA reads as TGTGCCAGCAGTCCCAGGGGAACTGAAGCTTTCTTT.